In its sample, the clone carrying this T cell receptor beta chain was seen a few times. The antigen is undetermined. Each sorted fraction was over 95% pure. The CDR3 spans 13 residues. V lost 4 bases, J lost 5 bases, and 11 bases lay in between. CDR1 and CDR2 (germline): SGHVS, FNYEAQ. This sample stems from a study of beta chain features in type 1 diabetes. Notes on the study in general: Because the template was cDNA, high-expressing cells might be over-represented.

The whole isolated RNA underwent reverse transcription, so sequencing captured expressed TCRB transcripts. Only in-frame clones appear in the TCRdb table, and some are missing; sequencing was by immunoSEQ multiplex PCR. The repertoire consists of under 950,000 clones, with roughly a sixth occurring once and the leading ten covering about 0.02%. The source is a woman aged 18-29 years in good health. The rearrangement links TRBV7-6 to TRBJ2-5; perhaps D is TRBD1 or TRBD2 (5 bases each). The sample was naive CD4+ T cells from blood. The CDR3 DNA reads TGTGCCAGCAGCTCGGGGCCTGGGGAGACCCAGTACTTC. Its translation: CASSSGPGETQYF.